This T cell receptor (beta chain) was observed in a study of blood T cell repertoires in COVID-19. About the research overall: COVID-19 samples collected from the United States, Italy and Spain covered acute and convalescent phases. In each case, the material was cDNA or gDNA derived from T cells, B-cell-depleted T cells, or PBMCs.

In germline, CDR1 is LNHNV, CDR2 YYDKDF (reference sequence). V shed 3 bases, J shed 7 bases, and the junction held 10 bases outside the gene matches. This CDR3 contains 16 residues. In the study's own analysis: Quantification of nucleated cells was approximated via reference gene primer amplification. Generated by immunoSEQ multiplex PCR, the TCRdb table keeps only in-frame clones and is missing some. The V and J calls and clone size were taken over from that table, and D and trimming were inferred from the DNA. The sample contains 60,000 to 75,000 clones, about 86% of which appear only once. Sequenced input: peripheral blood. This TCR was recovered from a human donor in a cohort sampled during active COVID-19. The J gene is TRBJ2-2, the V gene TRBV15; 8 positions agree with TRBD1. The CDR3 protein is CATSSDRGVEVGELFF. Written as DNA, the CDR3 is TGTGCCACCAGCAGCGACAGGGGCGTAGAGGTCGGGGAGCTGTTTTTT.